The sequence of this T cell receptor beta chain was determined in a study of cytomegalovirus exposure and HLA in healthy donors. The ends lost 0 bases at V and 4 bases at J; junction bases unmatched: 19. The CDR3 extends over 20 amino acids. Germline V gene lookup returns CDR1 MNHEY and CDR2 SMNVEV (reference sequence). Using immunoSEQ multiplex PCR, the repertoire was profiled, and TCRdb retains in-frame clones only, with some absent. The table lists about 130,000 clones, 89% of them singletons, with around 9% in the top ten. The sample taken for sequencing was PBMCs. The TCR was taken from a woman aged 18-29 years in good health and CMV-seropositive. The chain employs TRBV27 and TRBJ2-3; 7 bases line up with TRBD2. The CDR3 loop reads CASSLSSLAWGGSAADTQYF. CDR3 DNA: TGTGCCAGCAGTTTATCGTCCCTAGCTTGGGGGGGGTCCGCGGCAGATACGCAGTATTTT.